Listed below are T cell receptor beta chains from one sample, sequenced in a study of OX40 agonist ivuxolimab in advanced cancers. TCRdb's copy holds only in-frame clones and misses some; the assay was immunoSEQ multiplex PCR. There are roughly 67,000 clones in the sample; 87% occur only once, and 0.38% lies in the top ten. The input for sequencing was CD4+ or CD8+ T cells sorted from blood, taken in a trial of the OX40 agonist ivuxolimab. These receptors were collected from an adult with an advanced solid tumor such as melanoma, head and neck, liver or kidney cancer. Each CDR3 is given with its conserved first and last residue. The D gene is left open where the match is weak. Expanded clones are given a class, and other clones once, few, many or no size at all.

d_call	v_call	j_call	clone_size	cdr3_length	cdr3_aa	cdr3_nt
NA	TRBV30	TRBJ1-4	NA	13	CAVSGGRGEKLFF	TGTGCCGTATCGGGGGGCAGGGGTGAAAAACTGTTTTTT
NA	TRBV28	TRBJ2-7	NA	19	CASSLFGTPNPPASYEQYF	TGTGCCAGCAGTTTATTTGGGACACCCAACCCACCGGCGTCCTACGAGCAGTACTTC
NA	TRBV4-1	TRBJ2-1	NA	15	CASSQDWVSYNEQFF	TGCGCCAGCAGCCAAGACTGGGTCTCCTACAATGAGCAGTTCTTC
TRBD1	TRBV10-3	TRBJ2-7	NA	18	CAISESFLRTGRTYEQYF	TGTGCCATCAGTGAGTCATTTCTTAGGACAGGGAGAACCTACGAGCAGTACTTC
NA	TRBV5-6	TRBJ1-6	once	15	CASSLRGPGASPLHF	TGTGCCAGCAGCTTGAGGGGACCGGGGGCTTCACCCCTCCACTTT
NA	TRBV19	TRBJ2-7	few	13	CASSRGGAYEQYF	TGTGCCAGTAGTCGGGGCGGAGCCTACGAGCAGTACTTC
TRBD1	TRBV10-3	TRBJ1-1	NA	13	CAISEYEGARAFF	TGTGCCATCAGTGAGTACGAGGGGGCGAGAGCTTTCTTT
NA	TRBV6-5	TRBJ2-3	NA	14	CASSSQSDADTQYF	TGTGCCAGCAGCTCTCAGTCGGACGCGGATACGCAGTATTTT
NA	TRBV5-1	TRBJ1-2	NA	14	CASRTGTVTYGYTF	TGCGCCAGCAGGACCGGGACGGTTACCTATGGCTACACCTTC
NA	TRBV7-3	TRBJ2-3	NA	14	CASSQTSHTDTQYF	TGTGCCAGCAGCCAAACTAGCCACACAGATACGCAGTATTTT
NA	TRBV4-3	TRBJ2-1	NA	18	CASSQDRLWGLPPWEQFF	TGCGCCAGCAGCCAAGATCGGTTGTGGGGGCTTCCCCCCTGGGAGCAGTTCTTC
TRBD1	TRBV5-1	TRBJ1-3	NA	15	CASSLAGTAGNTIYF	TGCGCCAGCAGCTTGGCCGGGACAGCTGGAAACACCATATATTTT
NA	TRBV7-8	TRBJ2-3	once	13	CASSSGGTDTQYF	TGTGCCAGCAGCTCTGGGGGTACAGATACGCAGTATTTT
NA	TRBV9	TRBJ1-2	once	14	CASSVGQGNYGYTF	TGTGCCAGCAGCGTAGGTCAGGGAAACTATGGCTACACCTTC
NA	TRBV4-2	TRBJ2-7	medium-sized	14	CASSQDERGYEQYF	TGTGCCAGCAGCCAAGATGAACGGGGCTACGAGCAGTACTTC
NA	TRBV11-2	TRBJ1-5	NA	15	CASSPGGRANQPQHF	TGTGCCAGCAGCCCCGGGGGCAGGGCGAATCAGCCCCAGCATTTT
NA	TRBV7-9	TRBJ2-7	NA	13	CASSQSRGYEQYF	TGTGCCAGCAGCCAGAGTAGGGGCTACGAGCAGTACTTC
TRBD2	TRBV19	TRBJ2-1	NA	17	CASSLTSGGVTYNEQFF	TGTGCCAGTAGCCTGACTAGCGGGGGAGTTACCTACAATGAGCAGTTCTTC
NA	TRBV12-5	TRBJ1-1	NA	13	CASGPGGDTEAFF	TGTGCTAGTGGGCCGGGGGGGGACACTGAAGCTTTCTTT
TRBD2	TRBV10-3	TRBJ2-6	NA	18	CAISEPSGGAPGANVLTF	TGTGCCATCAGTGAACCTAGCGGGGGGGCCCCTGGGGCCAACGTCCTGACTTTC
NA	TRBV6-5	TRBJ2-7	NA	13	CASSGGVRYEQYF	TGTGCCAGCTCAGGAGGCGTGCGCTACGAGCAGTACTTC